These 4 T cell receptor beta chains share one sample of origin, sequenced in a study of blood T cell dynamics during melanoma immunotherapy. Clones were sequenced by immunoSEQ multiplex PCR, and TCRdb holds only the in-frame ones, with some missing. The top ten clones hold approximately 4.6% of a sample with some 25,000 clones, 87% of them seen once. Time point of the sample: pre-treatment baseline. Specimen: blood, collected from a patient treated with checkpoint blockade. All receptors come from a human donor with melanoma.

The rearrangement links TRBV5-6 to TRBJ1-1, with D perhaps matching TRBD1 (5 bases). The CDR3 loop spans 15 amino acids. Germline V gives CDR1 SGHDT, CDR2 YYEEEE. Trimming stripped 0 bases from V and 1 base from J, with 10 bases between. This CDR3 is CASSLVRQGNTEAFF. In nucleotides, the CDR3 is TGTGCCAGCAGCTTGGTTCGGCAGGGGAACACTGAAGCTTTCTTT.

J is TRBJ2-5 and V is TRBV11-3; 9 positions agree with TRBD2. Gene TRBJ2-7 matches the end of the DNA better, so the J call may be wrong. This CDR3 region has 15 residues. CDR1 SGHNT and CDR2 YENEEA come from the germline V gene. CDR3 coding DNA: TGTGCCAGCAGCCCCGGACTAGCGCTATCCTACGAGCAGTACTTC. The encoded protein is CASSPGLALSYEQYF.

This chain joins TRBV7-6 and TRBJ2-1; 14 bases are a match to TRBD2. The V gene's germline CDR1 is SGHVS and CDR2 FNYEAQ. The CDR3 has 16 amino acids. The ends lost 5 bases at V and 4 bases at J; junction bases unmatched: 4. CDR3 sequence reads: CASSEWTSGRYNEQFF. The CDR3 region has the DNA TGTGCCAGCAGCGAGTGGACTAGCGGGAGGTACAATGAGCAGTTCTTC.

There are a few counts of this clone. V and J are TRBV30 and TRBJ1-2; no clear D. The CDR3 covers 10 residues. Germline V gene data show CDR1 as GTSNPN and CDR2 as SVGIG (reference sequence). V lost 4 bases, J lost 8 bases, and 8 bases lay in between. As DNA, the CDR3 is TGTGCCTGGACCGGACTCGGCTACACCTTC. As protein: CAWTGLGYTF.